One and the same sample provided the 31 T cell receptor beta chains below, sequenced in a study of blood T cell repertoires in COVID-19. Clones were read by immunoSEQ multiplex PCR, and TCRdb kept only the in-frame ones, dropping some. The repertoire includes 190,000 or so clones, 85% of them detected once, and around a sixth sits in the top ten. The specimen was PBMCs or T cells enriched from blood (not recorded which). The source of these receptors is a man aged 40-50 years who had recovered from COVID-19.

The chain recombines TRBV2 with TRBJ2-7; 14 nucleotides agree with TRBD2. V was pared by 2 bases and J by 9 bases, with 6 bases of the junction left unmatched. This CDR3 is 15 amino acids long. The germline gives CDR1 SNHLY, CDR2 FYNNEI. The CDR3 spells CASSENAGLAGGQYF. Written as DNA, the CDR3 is TGTGCCAGCAGTGAAAATGCCGGACTAGCGGGAGGGCAGTACTTC.

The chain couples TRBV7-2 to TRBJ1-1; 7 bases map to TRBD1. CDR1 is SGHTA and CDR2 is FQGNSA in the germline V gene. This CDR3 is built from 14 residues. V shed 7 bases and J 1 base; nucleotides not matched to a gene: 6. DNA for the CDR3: TGTGCCAGCACCCCGGGACAGCAGAACACTGAAGCTTTCTTT. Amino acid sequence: CASTPGQQNTEAFF.

CDR3: CAWGQSYEQYF. The CDR3 DNA sequence: TGTGCCTGGGGACAGTCCTACGAGCAGTACTTC. J is TRBJ2-7 and V is TRBV30; possibly TRBD1 for D (6 bases). Trimming left V 5 bases short and J 1 base short, with 6 bases between. Per the germline V gene, CDR1 is GTSNPN and CDR2 is SVGIG (reference sequence). CDR3 length: 11 residues.

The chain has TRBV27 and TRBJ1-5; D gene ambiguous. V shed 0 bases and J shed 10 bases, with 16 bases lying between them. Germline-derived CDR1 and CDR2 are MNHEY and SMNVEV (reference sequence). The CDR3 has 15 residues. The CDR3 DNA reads TGTGCCAGCAGTTTATCGGCGGAAAACCGCTCTCCCCAGCATTTT. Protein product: CASSLSAENRSPQHF.

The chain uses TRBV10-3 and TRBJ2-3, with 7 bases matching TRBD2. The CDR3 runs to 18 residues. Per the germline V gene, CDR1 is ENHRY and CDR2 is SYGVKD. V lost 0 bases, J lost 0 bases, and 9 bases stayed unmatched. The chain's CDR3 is CAISESGQRGTSTDTQYF. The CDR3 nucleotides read TGTGCCATCAGTGAGTCCGGGCAGCGGGGCACTAGCACAGATACGCAGTATTTT.

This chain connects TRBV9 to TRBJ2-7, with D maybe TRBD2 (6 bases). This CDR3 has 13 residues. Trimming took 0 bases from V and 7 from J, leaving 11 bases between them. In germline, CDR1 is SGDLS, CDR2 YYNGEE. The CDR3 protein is CASSVGPAGEQYF. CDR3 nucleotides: TGTGCCAGCAGCGTAGGACCCGCGGGAGAGCAGTACTTC.

As DNA, the CDR3 is TGTGCCAGCTCTTTTACAGGGGATGGCAATGAGCAGTTCTTC. This codes for CASSFTGDGNEQFF. The chain joins TRBV18 to TRBJ2-1; TRBD1 agrees at 7 bases. CDR1 is KGHSH and CDR2 is LQKENI in the germline V gene. V shed 6 bases, J shed 6 bases, and the junction held 8 bases outside the gene matches. The CDR3 contains 14 residues.

The CDR3 loop is CASNGQGLGTEAFF. The CDR3 region has the DNA TGTGCCAGCAACGGACAGGGGTTGGGCACTGAAGCTTTCTTT. This chain connects TRBV6-5 to TRBJ1-1; 9 bases line up with TRBD1. The V gene end was trimmed by 7 bases and the J gene end by 4 bases; junction bases not matched to a gene: 7. From germline, CDR1 is MNHEY and CDR2 SVGAGI. CDR3 size: 14 residues.

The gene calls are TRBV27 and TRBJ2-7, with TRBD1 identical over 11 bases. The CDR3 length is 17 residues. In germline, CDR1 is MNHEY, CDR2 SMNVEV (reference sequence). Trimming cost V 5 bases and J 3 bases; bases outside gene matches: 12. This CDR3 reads CASSQADRDRGIYEQYF. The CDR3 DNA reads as TGTGCCAGCAGTCAGGCGGACCGGGACAGGGGGATCTACGAGCAGTACTTC.

The CDR3, as DNA: TGTGCCAGCAGCCCCCCGGGGTCTCGCTATGGCTACACCTTC. Translating it yields CASSPPGSRYGYTF. This chain links TRBV11-2 with TRBJ1-2; D is undetermined. This CDR3 is 14 amino acids long. CDR1 SGHAT and CDR2 FQNNGV come from the germline V gene. V was clipped by 5 bases and J by 4 bases, with 14 bases between them.

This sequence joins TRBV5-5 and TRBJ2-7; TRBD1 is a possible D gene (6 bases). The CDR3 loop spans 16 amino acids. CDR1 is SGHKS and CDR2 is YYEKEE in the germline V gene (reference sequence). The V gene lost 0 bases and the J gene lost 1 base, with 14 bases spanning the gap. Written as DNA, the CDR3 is TGTGCCAGCAGCTTGGGCGTGGGGACAATTTCCTACGAGCAGTACTTC. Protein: CASSLGVGTISYEQYF.

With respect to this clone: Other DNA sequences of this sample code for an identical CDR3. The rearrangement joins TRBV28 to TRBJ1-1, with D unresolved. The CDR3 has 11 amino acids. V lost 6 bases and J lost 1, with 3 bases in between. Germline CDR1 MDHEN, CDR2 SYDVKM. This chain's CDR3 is CASSQNTEAFF. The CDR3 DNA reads TGTGCCAGCAGCCAGAACACTGAAGCTTTCTTT.

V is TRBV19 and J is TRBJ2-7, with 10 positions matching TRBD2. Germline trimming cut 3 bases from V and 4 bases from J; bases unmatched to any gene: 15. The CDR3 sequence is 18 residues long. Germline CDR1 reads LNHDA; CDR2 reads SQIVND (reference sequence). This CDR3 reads CASSMALPQLAGFYEQYF. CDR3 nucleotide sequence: TGTGCCAGTAGTATGGCCCTCCCCCAACTAGCGGGATTTTACGAGCAGTACTTC.

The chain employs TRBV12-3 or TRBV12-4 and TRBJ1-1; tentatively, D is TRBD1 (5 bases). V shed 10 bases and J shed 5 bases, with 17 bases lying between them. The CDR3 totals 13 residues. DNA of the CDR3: TGTGCCACCCCTACCGGGGGGGTGACTGAAGCTTTCTTT. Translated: CATPTGGVTEAFF.

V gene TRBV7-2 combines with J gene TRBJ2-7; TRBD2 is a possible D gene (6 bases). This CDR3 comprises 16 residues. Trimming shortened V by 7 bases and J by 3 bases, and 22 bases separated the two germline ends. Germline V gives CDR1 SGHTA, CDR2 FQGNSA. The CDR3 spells CASTLVPRAGYYEQYF. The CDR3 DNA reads TGTGCCAGCACCTTGGTCCCCAGAGCGGGCTACTACGAGCAGTACTTC.

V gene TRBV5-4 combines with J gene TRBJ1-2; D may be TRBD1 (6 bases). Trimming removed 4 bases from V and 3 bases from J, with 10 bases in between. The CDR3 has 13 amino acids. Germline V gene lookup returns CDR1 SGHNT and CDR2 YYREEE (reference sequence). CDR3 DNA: TGTGCCAGCAGCCTGAGACAGGACTATGGCTACACCTTC. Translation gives CASSLRQDYGYTF.

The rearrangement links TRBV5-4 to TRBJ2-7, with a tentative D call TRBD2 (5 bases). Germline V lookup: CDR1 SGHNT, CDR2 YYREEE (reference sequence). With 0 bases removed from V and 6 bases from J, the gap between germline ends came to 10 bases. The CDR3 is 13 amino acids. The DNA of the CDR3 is TGTGCCAGCAGCTTGGAGCGGAGAGGCGAGCAGTACTTC. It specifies CASSLERRGEQYF.

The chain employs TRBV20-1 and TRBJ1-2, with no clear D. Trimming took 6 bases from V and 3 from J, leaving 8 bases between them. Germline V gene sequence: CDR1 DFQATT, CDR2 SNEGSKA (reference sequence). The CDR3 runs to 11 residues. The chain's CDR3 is CSATGDYGYTF. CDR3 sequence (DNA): TGCAGTGCCACCGGGGACTATGGCTACACCTTC.

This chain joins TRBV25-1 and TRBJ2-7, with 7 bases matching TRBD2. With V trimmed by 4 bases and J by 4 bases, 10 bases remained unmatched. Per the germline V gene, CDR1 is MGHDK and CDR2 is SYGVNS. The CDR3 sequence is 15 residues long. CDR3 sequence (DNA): TGTGCCAGCAGTGGTCCCCGGGGGGAGGGATACGAGCAGTACTTC. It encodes CASSGPRGEGYEQYF.

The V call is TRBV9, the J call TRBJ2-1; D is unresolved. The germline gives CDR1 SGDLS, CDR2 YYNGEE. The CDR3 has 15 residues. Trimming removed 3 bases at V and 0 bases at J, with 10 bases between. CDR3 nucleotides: TGTGCCAGCAGCGCTGAATGGAGCTCCTACAATGAGCAGTTCTTC. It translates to CASSAEWSSYNEQFF.

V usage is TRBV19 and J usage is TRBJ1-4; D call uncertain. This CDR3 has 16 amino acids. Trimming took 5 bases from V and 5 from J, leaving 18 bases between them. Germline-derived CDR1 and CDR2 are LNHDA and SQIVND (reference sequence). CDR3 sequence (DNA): TGTGCCAGTAGTGGGGTAGAGGGCAGCGGCAATGAAAAACTGTTTTTT. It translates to CASSGVEGSGNEKLFF. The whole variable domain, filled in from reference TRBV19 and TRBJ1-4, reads DGGITQSPKYLFRKEGQNVTLSCEQNLNHDAMYWYRQDPGQGLRLIYYSQIVNDFQKGDIAEGYSVSREKKESFPLTVTSAQKNPTAFYLCASSGVEGSGNEKLFFGSGTQLSVL.

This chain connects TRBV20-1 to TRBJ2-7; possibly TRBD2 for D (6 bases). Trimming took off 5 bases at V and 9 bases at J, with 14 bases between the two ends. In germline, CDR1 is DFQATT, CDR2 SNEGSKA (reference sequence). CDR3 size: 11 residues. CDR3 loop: CSADTSSVQYF. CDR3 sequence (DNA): TGCAGTGCTGATACTAGCTCGGTGCAGTACTTC.

In DNA, the CDR3 is TGCGCCAGCAGCAACCACAGGGGTAACTATGGCTACACCTTC. Amino acids: CASSNHRGNYGYTF. The chain recombines TRBV5-1 with TRBJ1-2; TRBD1 matches 7 bases. Germline V lookup: CDR1 SGHRS, CDR2 YFSETQ. Trimming at V came to 4 bases and at J to 1 base, leaving 4 bases not matched to a gene. The CDR3 has 14 residues.

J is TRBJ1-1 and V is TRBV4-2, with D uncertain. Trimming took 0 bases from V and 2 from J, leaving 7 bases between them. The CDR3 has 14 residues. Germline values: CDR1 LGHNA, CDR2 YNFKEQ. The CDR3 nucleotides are TGTGCCAGCAGCCAAGATCTAGATAACACTGAAGCTTTCTTT. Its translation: CASSQDLDNTEAFF.

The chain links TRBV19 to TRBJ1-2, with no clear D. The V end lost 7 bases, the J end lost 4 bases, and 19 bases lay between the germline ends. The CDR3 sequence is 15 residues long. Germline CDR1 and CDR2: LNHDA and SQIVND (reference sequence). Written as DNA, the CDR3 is TGTGCCAGTACCCCGGAGAAGGTATTATCCTATGGCTACACCTTC. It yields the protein CASTPEKVLSYGYTF.

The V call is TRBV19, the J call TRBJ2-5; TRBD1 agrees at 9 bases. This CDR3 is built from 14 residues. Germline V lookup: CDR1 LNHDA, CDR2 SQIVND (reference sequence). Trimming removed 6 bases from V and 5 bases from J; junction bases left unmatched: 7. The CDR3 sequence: CASSEQGAWETQYF. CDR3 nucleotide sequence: TGTGCCAGTAGCGAACAGGGGGCATGGGAGACCCAGTACTTC.

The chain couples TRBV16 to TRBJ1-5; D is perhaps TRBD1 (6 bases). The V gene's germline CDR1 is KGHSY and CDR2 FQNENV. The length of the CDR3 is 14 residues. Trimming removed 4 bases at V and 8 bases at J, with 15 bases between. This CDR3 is CASSPLPTGKPQHF. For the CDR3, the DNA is TGTGCCAGCAGCCCGCTTCCTACAGGGAAGCCCCAGCATTTT.

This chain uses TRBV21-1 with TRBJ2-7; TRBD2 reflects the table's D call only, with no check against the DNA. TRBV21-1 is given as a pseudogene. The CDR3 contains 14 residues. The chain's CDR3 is CASIVSTRRYEQYF. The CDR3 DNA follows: TGTGCCAGCATCGTTTCGACGAGGCGCTACGAGCAGTACTTC.

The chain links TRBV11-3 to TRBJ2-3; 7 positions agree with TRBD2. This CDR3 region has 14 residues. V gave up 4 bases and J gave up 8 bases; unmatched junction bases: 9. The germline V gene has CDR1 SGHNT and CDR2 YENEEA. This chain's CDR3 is CASSSGLPQGTQYF. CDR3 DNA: TGTGCCAGCAGCTCGGGACTACCCCAGGGTACGCAGTATTTT.

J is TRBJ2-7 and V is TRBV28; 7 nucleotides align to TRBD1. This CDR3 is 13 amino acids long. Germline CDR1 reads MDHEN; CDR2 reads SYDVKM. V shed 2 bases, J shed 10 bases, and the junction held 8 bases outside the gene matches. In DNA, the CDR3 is TGTGCCAGCAGTTTAACAGGGGCCTTGGCCCAGTACTTC. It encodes CASSLTGALAQYF.

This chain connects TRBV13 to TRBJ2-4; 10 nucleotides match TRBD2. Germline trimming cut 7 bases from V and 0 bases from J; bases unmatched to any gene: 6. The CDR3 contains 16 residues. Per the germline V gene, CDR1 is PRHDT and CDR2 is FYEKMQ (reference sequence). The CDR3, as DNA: TGTGCCAGCACCACTAGCGGGAACGGAGCCAAAAACATTCAGTACTTC. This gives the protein CASTTSGNGAKNIQYF.